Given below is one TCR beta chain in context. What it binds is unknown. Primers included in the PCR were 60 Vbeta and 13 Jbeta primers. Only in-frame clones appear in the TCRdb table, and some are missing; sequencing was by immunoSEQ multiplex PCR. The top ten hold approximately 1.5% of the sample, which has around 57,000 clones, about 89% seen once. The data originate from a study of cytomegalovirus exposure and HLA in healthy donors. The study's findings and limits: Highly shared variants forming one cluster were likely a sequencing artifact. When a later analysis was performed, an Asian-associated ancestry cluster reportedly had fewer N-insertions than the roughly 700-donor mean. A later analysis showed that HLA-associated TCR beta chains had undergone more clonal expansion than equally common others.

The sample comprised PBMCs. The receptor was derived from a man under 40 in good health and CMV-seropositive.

The CDR3 DNA reads as TGTGCCAGCAGCTTGGGACTAGTTAATGAGCAGTTCTTC. It yields the protein CASSLGLVNEQFF. The chain employs TRBV7-9 and TRBJ2-1, with TRBD2 matching 8 bases. CDR3 length equals 13 residues. The junction had 2 bases not matched to a gene; V was cut back by 3 bases and J by 7 bases. The germline gives CDR1 SEHNR, CDR2 FQNEAQ (reference sequence). Complete variable domain (other parts from reference TRBV7-9 and TRBJ2-1): DTGVSQNPRHKITKRGQNVTFRCDPISEHNRLYWYRQTLGQGPEFLTYFQNEAQLEKSRLLSDRFSAERPKGSFSTLEIQRTEQGDSAMYLCASSLGLVNEQFFGPGTRLTVL.